Sequencing of this T cell receptor (beta chain) was carried out in a study of CD8 T cells in ankylosing spondylitis. Trimming took 0 bases from V and 7 from J, leaving 7 bases between them. Looked up from germline, CDR1 is MNHEY and CDR2 is SMNVEV (reference sequence). This CDR3 is 13 amino acids long. This clonotype was recorded many times. Its antigen remains unidentified. Study results and caveats: The authors found the disease-linked clones to be CD8+ and relatively rare in peripheral blood. There were earlier reports of some motif variants in reactive arthritis synovial fluid and blood.

Quantitative barcoded 5'-RACE was used to prepare TCR beta libraries. MiXCR, applied by TCRdb to the 5' RACE reads, yields one record per CDR3 protein. Found here are some 130,000 distinct CDR3 sequences, around 15% of them singletons; the top ten hold 2.5% to 3.5%. The sequence was obtained from a female donor with ankylosing spondylitis or in good health (not recorded which). Sequencing used blood, either unsorted or a sorted T cell fraction (not recorded which). The V and J genes are TRBV27 and TRBJ2-1; a weak D match, TRBD2 (5 bases). The CDR3 nucleotides are TGTGCCAGCAGTTTATCGCGAGGGAATGAGCAGTTCTTC. Its translation: CASSLSRGNEQFF.